This T cell receptor (beta chain) originates from a study of shared clonotypes between healthy human individuals. General observations from the study: As a rule, naive subsets had a larger estimated richness than memory subsets.

Several immunoSEQ plates received, in even portions, the genomic DNA of each subset. The method was immunoSEQ multiplex PCR; TCRdb's version includes in-frame clones alone and lacks a portion of them. The table lists fewer than 700,000 clones, roughly 95% of them singletons, with 0.11% in the top ten. In the case of this clone: Its target is unknown. Other DNA sequences within the sample encode an identical CDR3.

Positive CCR7 selection of CD45RO-negative cells yielded the naive CD8 cells, and terminally differentiated effector memory CD45RA+ cells were excluded. Looked up from germline, CDR1 is MDHEN and CDR2 is SYDVKM. This CDR3 is 13 amino acids long. V was shortened by 6 bases and J by 4 bases, with 12 bases between the two germline ends. V and J are TRBV28 and TRBJ1-1; maybe TRBD1 (5 bases). The TCR comes from a woman aged 30 to 39 in good health. The material sequenced was naive CD8+ T cells sorted from blood. The CDR3 here is CASRTQGATEAFF. CDR3 DNA sequence: TGTGCCAGCAGGACTCAGGGCGCCACTGAAGCTTTCTTT.